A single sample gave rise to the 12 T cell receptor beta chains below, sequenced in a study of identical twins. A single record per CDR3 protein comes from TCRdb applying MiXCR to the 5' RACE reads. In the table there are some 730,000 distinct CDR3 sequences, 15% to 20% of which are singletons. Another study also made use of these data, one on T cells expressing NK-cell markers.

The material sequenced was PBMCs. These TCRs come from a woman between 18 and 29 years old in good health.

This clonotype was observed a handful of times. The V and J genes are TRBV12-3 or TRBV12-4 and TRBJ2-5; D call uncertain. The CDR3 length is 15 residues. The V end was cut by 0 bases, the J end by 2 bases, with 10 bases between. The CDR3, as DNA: TGTGCCAGCAGTTTAGCGCGGCGGATACAAGAGACCCAGTACTTC. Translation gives CASSLARRIQETQYF.

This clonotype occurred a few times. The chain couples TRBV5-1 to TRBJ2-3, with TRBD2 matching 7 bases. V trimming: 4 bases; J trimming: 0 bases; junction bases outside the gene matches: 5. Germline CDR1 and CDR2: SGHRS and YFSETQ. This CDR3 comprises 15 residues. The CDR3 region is CASSPGRGSTDTQYF. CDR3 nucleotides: TGCGCCAGCAGCCCTGGGCGGGGGAGCACAGATACGCAGTATTTT. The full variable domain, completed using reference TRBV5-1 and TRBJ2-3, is KAGVTQTPRYLIKTRGQQVTLSCSPISGHRSVSWYQQTPGQGLQFLFEYFSETQRNKGNFPGRFSGRQFSNSRSEMNVSTLELGDSALYLCASSPGRGSTDTQYFGPGTRLTVL.

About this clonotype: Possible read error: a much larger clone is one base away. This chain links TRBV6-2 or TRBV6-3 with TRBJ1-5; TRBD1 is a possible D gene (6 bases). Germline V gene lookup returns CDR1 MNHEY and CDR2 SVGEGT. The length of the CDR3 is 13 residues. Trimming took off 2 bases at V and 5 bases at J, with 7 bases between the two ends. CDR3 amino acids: CASSYGGHQPQHF. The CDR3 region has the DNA TGTGCCAGCAGTTACGGGGGCCATCAGCCCCAGCATTTT.

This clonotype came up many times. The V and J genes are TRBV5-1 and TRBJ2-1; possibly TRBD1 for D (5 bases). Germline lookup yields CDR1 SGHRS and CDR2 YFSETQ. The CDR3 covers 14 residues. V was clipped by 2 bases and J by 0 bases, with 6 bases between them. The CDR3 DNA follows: TGCGCCAGCAGCTTTGACAGCTCCTACAATGAGCAGTTCTTC. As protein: CASSFDSSYNEQFF.

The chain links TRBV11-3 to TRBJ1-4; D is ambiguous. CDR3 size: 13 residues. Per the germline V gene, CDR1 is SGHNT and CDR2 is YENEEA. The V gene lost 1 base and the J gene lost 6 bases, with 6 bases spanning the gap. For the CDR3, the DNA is TGTGCCAGCAGCTTAGCCAGCTATGAAAAACTGTTTTTT. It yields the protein CASSLASYEKLFF.

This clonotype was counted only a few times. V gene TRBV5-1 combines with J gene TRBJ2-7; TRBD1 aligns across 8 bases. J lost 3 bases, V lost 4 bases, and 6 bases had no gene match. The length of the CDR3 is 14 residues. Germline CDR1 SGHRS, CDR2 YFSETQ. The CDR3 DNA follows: TGCGCCAGCAGCAGGGGACAGGTAAACTACGAGCAGTACTTC. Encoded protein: CASSRGQVNYEQYF.

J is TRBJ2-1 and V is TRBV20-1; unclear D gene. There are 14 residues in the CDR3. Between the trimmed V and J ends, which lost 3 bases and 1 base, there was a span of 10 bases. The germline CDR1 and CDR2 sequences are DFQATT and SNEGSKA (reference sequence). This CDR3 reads CSARWDKSYNEQFF. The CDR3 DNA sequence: TGCAGTGCTAGGTGGGATAAGTCCTACAATGAGCAGTTCTTC.

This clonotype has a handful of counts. In nucleotides, the CDR3 is TGTGCCAGCAGTTTATTCAAGGGGAACACAGATACGCAGTATTTT. Its translation is CASSLFKGNTDTQYF. The gene calls are TRBV12-3 or TRBV12-4 and TRBJ2-3; D possibly corresponds to TRBD1 (5 bases). V was clipped by 2 bases and J by 2 bases, with 11 bases between them. The CDR3 has 15 amino acids.

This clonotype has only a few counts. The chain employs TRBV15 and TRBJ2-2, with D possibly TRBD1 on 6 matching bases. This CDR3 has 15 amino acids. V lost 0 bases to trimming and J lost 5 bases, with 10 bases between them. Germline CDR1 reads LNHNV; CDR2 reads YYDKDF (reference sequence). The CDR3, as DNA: TGTGCCACCAGCAGAGACAGGGGCTCAACCGGGGAGCTGTTTTTT. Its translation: CATSRDRGSTGELFF.

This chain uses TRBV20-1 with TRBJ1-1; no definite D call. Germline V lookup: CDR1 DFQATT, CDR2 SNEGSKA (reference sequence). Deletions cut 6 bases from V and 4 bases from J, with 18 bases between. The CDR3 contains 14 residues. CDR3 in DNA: TGCAGTGCGGGAGCATTCAGAGGTGGCACTGAAGCTTTCTTT. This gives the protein CSAGAFRGGTEAFF.

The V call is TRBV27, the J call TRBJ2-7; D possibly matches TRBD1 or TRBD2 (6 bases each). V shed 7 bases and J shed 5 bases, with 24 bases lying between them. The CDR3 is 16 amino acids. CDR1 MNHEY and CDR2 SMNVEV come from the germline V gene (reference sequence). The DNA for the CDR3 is TGTGCCAGCATGGTATCTGCAGGGGAGGCAATTAACGAGCAGTACTTC. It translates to CASMVSAGEAINEQYF.

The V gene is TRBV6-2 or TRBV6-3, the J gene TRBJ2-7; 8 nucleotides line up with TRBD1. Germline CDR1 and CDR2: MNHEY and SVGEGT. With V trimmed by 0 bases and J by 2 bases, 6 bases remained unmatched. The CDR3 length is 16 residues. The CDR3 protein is CASSYSIGQGPYEQYF. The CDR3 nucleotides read TGTGCCAGCAGTTACTCGATTGGACAGGGTCCCTACGAGCAGTACTTC.